These 24 T cell receptor beta chains originate from one sample sequenced in a study of human T cells and chemical hapten exposure. A single record per CDR3 protein comes from TCRdb applying MiXCR to the RACE reads. The table records around 53,000 distinct CDR3 sequences, around 9.3% of them present only once. Time point reported: patch test 1, 2 weeks after DPC sensitization. The treatment here: therapeutic diphenylcyclopropenone sensitization with weekly scalp DPC. The sequencing here drew on whole blood, taken in connection with sensitization to the hapten diphenylcyclopropenone (DPC). The origin of the receptors is a woman in her forties or fifties with alopecia areata. Some clones in this sample may be carry-over from other donors' samples.

The J gene is TRBJ2-3, the V gene TRBV3-1; 12 bases match TRBD2. Germline-derived CDR1 and CDR2 are LGHDT and YNNKEL (reference sequence). The junction had 13 bases not matched to a gene; V was cut back by 1 base and J by 2 bases. This CDR3 is built from 20 residues. The CDR3: CASSQGKTSGSALSTDTQYF. In DNA, the CDR3 is TGTGCCAGCAGCCAAGGCAAGACTAGCGGGAGTGCACTTTCCACAGATACGCAGTATTTT.

Of note for this clonotype: A much larger clone lies a single base off, so this may be a read error. The chain has TRBV25-1 and TRBJ2-7, with unresolved D. Germline assignment: CDR1 MGHDK and CDR2 SYGVNS. The CDR3 is made up of 11 amino acids. Trimming removed 0 bases at V and 3 bases at J, with 0 bases between. The chain's CDR3 is CASSEYYEQYF. CDR3 in DNA: TGTGCCAGCAGTGAATACTACGAGCAGTACTTC.

This clonotype was detected many times. The chain employs TRBV27 and TRBJ2-3, with TRBD2 matching over 10 bases. Germline assignment: CDR1 MNHEY and CDR2 SMNVEV (reference sequence). V was pared by 4 bases and J by 1 base, with 5 bases of the junction left unmatched. CDR3 length: 16 residues. The chain's CDR3 is CASSSPSGSGTDTQYF. CDR3 DNA: TGTGCCAGCAGTTCCCCTAGCGGGAGTGGCACAGATACGCAGTATTTT.

Points on this clonotype: At one end the junction does not follow the germline gene, possibly because of a read error. The rearrangement links TRBV11-2 to TRBJ2-1; perhaps TRBD1 as D (5 bases). This CDR3 is built from 15 residues. From germline, CDR1 is SGHAT and CDR2 FQNNGV. The CDR3 spells CASSLDRTFFVGQSF. In nucleotides, the CDR3 is TGTGCCAGCAGCTTAGATAGGACATTTTTTGTCGGGCAGTCCTTC.

This clonotype has a count of ten or more. The chain recombines TRBV10-3 with TRBJ2-3; 13 nucleotides match TRBD2. The CDR3 covers 17 residues. V dropped 2 bases and J dropped 2; count of bases not matched to a gene: 4. Germline CDR1 and CDR2: ENHRY and SYGVKD. The DNA of the CDR3 is TGTGCCATCAGTGAGGAGGGGACTAGCGGGACCACAGATACGCAGTATTTT. Its translation is CAISEEGTSGTTDTQYF.

Ten or more counts support this clonotype. The rearrangement uses TRBV6-2 or TRBV6-3 and TRBJ1-5, with a weak D call TRBD1 (5 bases). CDR1 is MNHEY, CDR2 SVGEGT, per germline. The CDR3 consists of 13 residues. Trimming took 4 bases from V and 4 from J, leaving 8 bases between them. The CDR3 DNA reads as TGTGCCAGCAGTTCGGCAGGGAATCAGCCCCAGCATTTT. Amino acid sequence: CASSSAGNQPQHF.

The sample holds many counts of this clonotype. The rearrangement links TRBV14 to TRBJ2-1; TRBD1 or TRBD2 may be the D gene (6 bases each). The ends were cut back, 4 bases at V and 4 bases at J, with 17 bases in the middle. This CDR3 comprises 16 residues. Germline CDR1 and CDR2: SGHDN and FVKESK. CDR3 sequence (DNA): TGTGCCAGCAGCCGGATGGGGGGCGGGAAATACAATGAGCAGTTCTTC. This encodes CASSRMGGGKYNEQFF.

This clonotype has a count of ten or more. The chain is built from TRBV28 and TRBJ2-5; 7 bases line up with TRBD1. The trim removed 6 bases at V and 3 bases at J, leaving 7 bases unmatched. This CDR3 has 14 residues. Per germline, CDR1 MDHEN and CDR2 SYDVKM. The CDR3 here is CASSQGGSEETQYF. The CDR3 DNA reads TGTGCCAGCAGCCAAGGGGGCTCCGAAGAGACCCAGTACTTC. The whole variable domain, filled in from reference TRBV28 and TRBJ2-5, reads DVKVTQSSRYLVKRTGEKVFLECVQDMDHENMFWYRQDPGLGLRLIYFSYDVKMKEKGDIPEGYSVSREKKERFSLILESASTNQTSMYLCASSQGGSEETQYFGPGTRLLVL.

The table lists this clonotype with many counts. The chain employs TRBV27 and TRBJ2-7; D is possibly TRBD1 or TRBD2 (5 bases each). The V end was cut by 4 bases, the J end by 2 bases, with 9 bases between. CDR3 length: 13 amino acids. From germline, CDR1 is MNHEY and CDR2 SMNVEV (reference sequence). The CDR3 is CASSWDGTYEQYF. The CDR3 DNA sequence: TGTGCCAGCAGTTGGGACGGAACCTACGAGCAGTACTTC.

This clonotype was counted many times. The rearrangement joins TRBV7-7 to TRBJ2-3; perhaps TRBD1 as D (6 bases). CDR1 is SSHAT and CDR2 is FNYEAQ in the germline V gene (reference sequence). This CDR3 is built from 15 residues. V lost 5 bases to trimming and J lost 6 bases, with 18 bases between them. The CDR3 here is CASSKLGAGEDTQYF. The CDR3 nucleotides read TGTGCCAGCAGCAAACTCGGAGCAGGGGAGGATACGCAGTATTTT.

V usage is TRBV20-1 and J usage is TRBJ1-6; D gene ambiguous. The length of the CDR3 is 14 residues. Germline values: CDR1 DFQATT, CDR2 SNEGSKA (reference sequence). V dropped 5 bases and J dropped 10 bases, with 18 bases sitting between them. CDR3 region: CSASQPLGKSPLHF. CDR3 coding DNA: TGCAGTGCTTCTCAGCCTTTGGGGAAATCACCCCTCCACTTT.

This clonotype was detected many times. This chain connects TRBV11-2 to TRBJ2-1; TRBD1 is a possible D gene (6 bases). This CDR3 spans 12 amino acids. Trimming removed 5 bases at V and 9 bases at J, with 11 bases between. Germline CDR1 is SGHAT and CDR2 is FQNNGV. Here the CDR3 reads CASSAGQFEQFF. The DNA for the CDR3 is TGTGCCAGCAGCGCTGGACAGTTTGAGCAGTTCTTC.

Only a few counts were recorded for this clonotype. The chain links TRBV5-1 to TRBJ1-4, with 7 bases lining up with TRBD1. The CDR3 spans 15 residues. Germline CDR1 is SGHRS and CDR2 is YFSETQ. V was pared by 2 bases and J by 1 base, with 2 bases of the junction left unmatched. CDR3 sequence (DNA): TGCGCCAGCAGCTTTCAGGGGGGAACTAATGAAAAACTGTTTTTT. Translated: CASSFQGGTNEKLFF.

This clonotype was observed at least ten times. The rearrangement joins TRBV9 to TRBJ2-2; 10 positions match TRBD1. The CDR3 is made up of 16 amino acids. J lost 1 base, V lost 4 bases, and 4 bases had no gene match. Germline V lookup: CDR1 SGDLS, CDR2 YYNGEE. As DNA, the CDR3 is TGTGCCAGCAGCCAAAGGGACAGGGGGAACACCGGGGAGCTGTTTTTT. As protein: CASSQRDRGNTGELFF.

This clonotype has only a few counts. The V call is TRBV29-1, the J call TRBJ2-1; 7 bases map to TRBD2. CDR1 is SQVTM and CDR2 is ANQGSEA in the germline V gene. The CDR3 is made up of 11 amino acids. The trim removed 5 bases at V and 6 bases at J, leaving 1 base unmatched. CDR3 region: CSVTSVNEQFF. The CDR3 nucleotides read TGCAGCGTTACTAGCGTCAATGAGCAGTTCTTC.

This clonotype showed up many times. The rearrangement uses TRBV6-5 and TRBJ2-5; D not resolved. Trimming took off 3 bases at V and 3 bases at J, with 8 bases between the two ends. The CDR3 runs 13 residues. The V gene's germline CDR1 is MNHEY and CDR2 SVGAGI. The CDR3: CASSYLRKETQYF. CDR3 sequence (DNA): TGTGCCAGCAGTTATCTTCGGAAAGAGACCCAGTACTTC.

The table lists this clonotype with many counts. CDR3 sequence: CASRSAGGYGYTF. DNA for the CDR3: TGCGCCAGCAGATCCGCAGGGGGCTATGGCTACACCTTC. V gene TRBV4-1 combines with J gene TRBJ1-2; TRBD1 matches at 7 bases. Germline CDR1 MGHRA, CDR2 YSYEKL. The V gene end was trimmed by 6 bases and the J gene end by 4 bases; junction bases not matched to a gene: 5. The CDR3 contains 13 residues.

There are many counts of this clonotype. CDR3 DNA: TGTGCCATCAGTGACAGGGGGGACTATGGCTACACCTTC. Translating it yields CAISDRGDYGYTF. The V gene is TRBV10-3, the J gene TRBJ1-2, with 7 bases identical to TRBD1. J was trimmed by 3 bases and V by 3 bases; bases with no gene match: 1. Germline V gene data show CDR1 as ENHRY and CDR2 as SYGVKD. There are 13 residues in the CDR3.

This clonotype was found many times. This chain uses TRBV7-9 with TRBJ2-1; 12 nucleotides agree with TRBD2. With V trimmed by 5 bases and J by 7 bases, 12 bases remained unmatched. This CDR3 region has 17 residues. Germline lookup yields CDR1 SEHNR and CDR2 FQNEAQ (reference sequence). The CDR3 sequence: CASSLRPLAGGGNEQFF. The DNA for the CDR3 is TGTGCCAGCAGCCTCCGTCCACTAGCGGGAGGAGGGAATGAGCAGTTCTTC.

This clonotype was counted many times. The chain recombines TRBV20-1 with TRBJ1-1, with a tentative D call TRBD1 (5 bases). CDR1 and CDR2 from the germline V gene are DFQATT and SNEGSKA (reference sequence). The V end lost 6 bases, the J end lost 4 bases, and 15 bases lay between the germline ends. CDR3 length: 13 residues. This chain's CDR3 is CSAPPGGSTEAFF. The CDR3 nucleotides are TGCAGTGCCCCCCCGGGGGGTAGCACTGAAGCTTTCTTT.

This chain connects TRBV14 to TRBJ1-1; D uncertain. Trimming left V 5 bases short and J 3 bases short, with 16 bases between. Germline V gene data show CDR1 as SGHDN and CDR2 as FVKESK. The CDR3 sequence is 15 residues long. In DNA, the CDR3 is TGTGCCAGCAGCTATTCGGAACGGCCGGACACTGAAGCTTTCTTT. Its protein product is CASSYSERPDTEAFF. Filled out from reference TRBV14 and TRBJ1-1, the complete variable domain reads EAGVTQFPSHSVIEKGQTVTLRCDPISGHDNLYWYRRVMGKEIKFLLHFVKESKQDESGMPNNRFLAERTGGTYSTLKVQPAELEDSGVYFCASSYSERPDTEAFFGQGTRLTVV.

The sample holds many counts of this clonotype. This chain links TRBV5-6 with TRBJ1-4, with a possible D match to TRBD1 (6 bases). Trimming removed 4 bases from V and 7 bases from J, with 17 bases in between. The CDR3 is 15 amino acids. CDR1 is SGHDT and CDR2 is YYEEEE in the germline V gene. The CDR3 sequence: CASSHPGGQGEKLFF. The CDR3 region has the DNA TGTGCCAGCAGCCATCCCGGGGGGCAGGGTGAAAAACTGTTTTTT.

This clonotype has ten or more counts. This sequence joins TRBV3-1 and TRBJ2-7; maybe TRBD2 (6 bases). The ends were cut back, 0 bases at V and 4 bases at J, with 7 bases in the middle. Germline assignment: CDR1 LGHDT and CDR2 YNNKEL (reference sequence). The CDR3 has 13 amino acids. CDR3 residues: CASSQERGYEQYF. The CDR3 DNA follows: TGTGCCAGCAGCCAAGAGCGGGGTTACGAGCAGTACTTC.

This clonotype has at least ten counts. V and J are TRBV12-3 or TRBV12-4 and TRBJ1-1; possibly TRBD1 for D (5 bases). The CDR3 totals 15 residues. With 4 bases removed from V and 0 bases from J, the gap between germline ends came to 12 bases. CDR3 in DNA: TGTGCCAGCAGTTGGGGTGGGGCGGTGAACACTGAAGCTTTCTTT. It is translated as CASSWGGAVNTEAFF.